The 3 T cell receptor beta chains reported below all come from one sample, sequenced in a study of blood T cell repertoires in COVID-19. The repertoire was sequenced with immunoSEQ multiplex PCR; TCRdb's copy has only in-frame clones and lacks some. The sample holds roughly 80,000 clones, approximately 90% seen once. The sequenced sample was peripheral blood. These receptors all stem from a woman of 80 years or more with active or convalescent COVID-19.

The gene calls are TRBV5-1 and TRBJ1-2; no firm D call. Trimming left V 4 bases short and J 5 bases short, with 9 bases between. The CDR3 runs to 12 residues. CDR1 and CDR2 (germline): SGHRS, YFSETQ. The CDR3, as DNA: TGCGCCAGCAGCGCGGGTGATTATGGCTACACCTTC. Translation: CASSAGDYGYTF.

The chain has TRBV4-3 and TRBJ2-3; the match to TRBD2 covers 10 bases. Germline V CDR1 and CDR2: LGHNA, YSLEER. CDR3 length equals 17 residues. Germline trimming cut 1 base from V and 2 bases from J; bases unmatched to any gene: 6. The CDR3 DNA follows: TGCGCCAGCAGCCAAGCACCTAGCGGGGGAGTCACAGATACGCAGTATTTT. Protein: CASSQAPSGGVTDTQYF.

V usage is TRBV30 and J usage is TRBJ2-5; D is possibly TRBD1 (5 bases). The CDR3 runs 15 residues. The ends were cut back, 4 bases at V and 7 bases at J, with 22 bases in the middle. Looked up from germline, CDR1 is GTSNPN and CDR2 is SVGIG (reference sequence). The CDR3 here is CAWTHRRQSRWTQYF. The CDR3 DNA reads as TGTGCCTGGACCCACCGACGACAGAGTAGGTGGACCCAGTACTTC.